Shown below are 19 T cell receptor beta chains from a single sample sequenced in a study of T cell clusters in autoimmune cytopenias. About 37,500 genome equivalents of blood DNA were amplified for TRB. One tube held mixed TRB-A and TRB-B primer pools for touch-down PCR. Following a re-call of the multiplex PCR reads, TCRdb has one entry per CDR3 protein and lacks DNA. This sample contains more than 4,500 distinct CDR3 sequences. These records were also assigned to another study, of T cell repertoires in aging, cancer and after chemotherapy.

The sequencing input was peripheral blood. These receptor sequences come from a human donor in good health.

This clonotype is called medium-sized based on its frequency. The chain is built from TRBV24-1 and TRBJ2-2; TCRdb designates TRBD1, a call that cannot be tested without DNA. Germline CDR1 and CDR2: KGHDR and SFDVKD. The CDR3 runs to 14 residues. The chain's CDR3 is CATSGTSNTGELFF.

CDR3 in amino acids: CASSEDRSYGYTF. This chain uses TRBV5-8 with TRBJ1-2; TCRdb gives TRBD1 as the D gene, but with no DNA this cannot be confirmed. The CDR3 is made up of 13 amino acids. The germline V gene encodes CDR1 SGHTS and CDR2 YDEGEE.

The chain couples TRBV5-8 to TRBJ2-1; no DNA is available, so the TRBD1 call from TCRdb remains unchecked. The germline gives CDR1 SGHTS, CDR2 YDEGEE. This CDR3 is built from 14 residues. The CDR3 loop reads CASIPIRGHSEQFF.

The chain is built from TRBV27 and TRBJ1-4; there is no DNA to check the TCRdb D call of TRBD1. The CDR3 covers 13 residues. Germline V gene data show CDR1 as MNHEY and CDR2 as SMNVEV (reference sequence). This CDR3 reads CASGRATNEKLFF.

The genes are TRBV14 and TRBJ1-3. This CDR3 is 16 amino acids long. Germline lookup yields CDR1 SGHDN and CDR2 FVKESK. The CDR3 sequence: CASSQGLMSSGNTIYF.

This clonotype is medium-sized (0.01 to 0.1%) by frequency. The V and J genes are TRBV15 and TRBJ2-7; TCRdb designates TRBD1, a call that cannot be tested without DNA. In germline, CDR1 is LNHNV, CDR2 YYDKDF (reference sequence). The CDR3 has 15 residues. The CDR3 region is CATSAPGQGFGEQYF.

This clonotype is identified as medium-sized from frequency. This chain uses TRBV30 with TRBJ2-2; TCRdb proposes TRBD1, but this gene call is untestable without DNA. Germline CDR1 reads GTSNPN; CDR2 reads SVGIG (reference sequence). This CDR3 is 15 amino acids long. The CDR3 region is CAWRDPGGSTGELFF.

This clonotype is classed as medium-sized by frequency. The chain recombines TRBV27 with TRBJ1-6. The germline CDR1 and CDR2 sequences are MNHEY and SMNVEV (reference sequence). This CDR3 has 11 residues. CDR3 loop: CASRGNSPLHF.

According to its frequency, this clonotype is medium-sized. V is TRBV5-4 and J is TRBJ2-1. This CDR3 contains 15 residues. Germline V gives CDR1 SGHNT, CDR2 YYREEE (reference sequence). The CDR3 here is CASSFSGRPYNEQFF.

This clonotype is deemed medium-sized by its frequency. The CDR3 here is CASRPQGKDYGYTF. This chain uses TRBV6-1 with TRBJ1-2; absent DNA, TCRdb's TRBD1 call cannot be checked. There are 14 residues in the CDR3. CDR1 is MNHNS and CDR2 is SASEGT in the germline V gene.

The chain couples TRBV28 to TRBJ2-7; as DNA is missing, the TRBD1 call by TCRdb cannot be tested. CDR1 is MDHEN, CDR2 SYDVKM, per germline. This CDR3 has 16 amino acids. The CDR3 reads CASSPFRGRISYEQYF.

The chain has TRBV12-3 or TRBV12-4 and TRBJ2-2; with no DNA, the TCRdb D assignment of TRBD1 cannot be verified. The CDR3 is 14 residues long. CDR3 amino acids: CASTRGQGAGELFF.

The V call is TRBV5-4, the J call TRBJ1-1; the D call of TRBD1 rests on TCRdb alone, since no DNA is present to check it. This CDR3 contains 14 residues. Germline V lookup: CDR1 SGHNT, CDR2 YYREEE (reference sequence). The CDR3 sequence: CASSAKQGAGEAFF.

The chain uses TRBV5-6 and TRBJ2-1. The V gene's germline CDR1 is SGHDT and CDR2 YYEEEE. The CDR3 sequence is 12 residues long. CDR3 loop: CASSDSYNEQFF.

The chain uses TRBV11-1 and TRBJ2-5; without DNA, the TCRdb call of TRBD1 cannot be checked. CDR1 and CDR2 (germline): SGHAT, FQDESV (reference sequence). There are 15 residues in the CDR3. CDR3 amino acids: CASSPNGWARETQYF.

The rearrangement uses TRBV10-3 and TRBJ2-2; absent DNA, TCRdb's TRBD1 call cannot be checked. This CDR3 spans 15 amino acids. Germline V gene sequence: CDR1 ENHRY, CDR2 SYGVKD. This CDR3 reads CAISDDRGHTGELFF.

Considering frequency, this clonotype is medium-sized. The V and J genes are TRBV15 and TRBJ2-1; without DNA, the TCRdb call of TRBD2 cannot be checked. The CDR3 has 15 amino acids. Per the germline V gene, CDR1 is LNHNV and CDR2 is YYDKDF (reference sequence). The CDR3: CATSRDEGGSNEQFF.

The chain has TRBV5-1 and TRBJ2-3; the D call from TCRdb, TRBD1, cannot be confirmed without DNA. The CDR3 spans 15 residues. Germline values: CDR1 SGHRS, CDR2 YFSETQ. This chain's CDR3 is CASSLEGRDLDTQYF.

The chain is built from TRBV4-1 and TRBJ1-4; checking the TCRdb D call of TRBD1 is not possible without DNA. The CDR3 runs 16 residues. Germline V gives CDR1 MGHRA, CDR2 YSYEKL. This CDR3 is CASSQLLEGGDEKLFF.